Listed below are T cell receptor beta chains from one sample, sequenced in a study of blood T cells in healthy people across ages. TCRdb redid the calling of the 5' RACE reads with MiXCR, one entry per CDR3 protein. The data show roughly 1,500,000 distinct CDR3 sequences, with about 40% seen just once and around 8% held by the top ten. Sequencing was done on a sample of blood. All receptors derive from a woman aged 18-35 years in good health. CDR3s include the opening cysteine and the closing phenylalanine or tryptophan. A D gene is named only where the DNA matches it firmly. Clone size is shown for a subset of rows, as once, few, many or a class of expanded clone.

CDR3aa	CDR3nt	j_gene	v_gene	abundance	d_gene
CASRRSGEQYF	TGTGCCAGCAGACGCTCCGGCGAGCAGTACTTC	TRBJ2-7	TRBV12-3/TRBV12-4	few	NA
CASSQEGLRYF	TGTGCCAGCAGCCAAGAGGGGTTACGGTACTTC	TRBJ2-5	TRBV4-2	NA	NA
CASSTLGTNQPQHF	TGTGCCAGCTCCACTCTAGGCACCAATCAGCCCCAGCATTTT	TRBJ1-5	TRBV18	NA	NA
CASTLGLAGYNEQFF	TGTGCCAGCACCCTGGGACTAGCGGGTTACAATGAGCAGTTCTTC	TRBJ2-1	TRBV6-5	few	TRBD2
CASSPRGAENSPLHF	TGTGCCAGCAGCCCCCGGGGCGCGGAGAATTCACCCCTCCACTTT	TRBJ1-6	TRBV5-5	NA	NA
CASSLELNTDTQYF	TGTGCCAGCAGTTTAGAACTTAACACAGATACGCAGTATTTT	TRBJ2-3	TRBV12-3/TRBV12-4	many	NA
CASSSPGALQSYNEQFF	TGTGCCAGCAGCTCACCCGGAGCCCTCCAGTCCTACAATGAGCAGTTCTTC	TRBJ2-1	TRBV7-9	few	NA
CASSPLPQGNYGYTF	TGTGCCAGCAGTCCCCTCCCCCAAGGGAACTATGGCTACACCTTC	TRBJ1-2	TRBV27	NA	NA
CASRPLAEFDEQYF	TGTGCCAGCAGGCCCCTAGCGGAGTTCGACGAGCAGTACTTC	TRBJ2-7	TRBV28	NA	TRBD2
CSARDLAGGDTEAFF	TGCAGTGCTAGAGATCTGGCAGGTGGAGACACTGAAGCTTTCTTT	TRBJ1-1	TRBV20-1	few	NA
CASSLVWGHTDTQYF	TGTGCCAGCAGCTTAGTTTGGGGACACACAGATACGCAGTATTTT	TRBJ2-3	TRBV7-2	NA	NA
CSEGLAGHNEQFF	TGCAGCGAAGGACTAGCGGGCCACAATGAGCAGTTCTTC	TRBJ2-1	TRBV29-1	NA	TRBD2
CAISENPTGIYGYTF	TGTGCCATCAGTGAAAATCCGACAGGGATCTATGGCTACACCTTC	TRBJ1-2	TRBV10-3	NA	TRBD1
CASRTSGNQEAQYF	TGCGCCAGCAGGACTAGCGGCAACCAAGAGGCCCAGTACTTC	TRBJ2-5	TRBV5-1	NA	TRBD2